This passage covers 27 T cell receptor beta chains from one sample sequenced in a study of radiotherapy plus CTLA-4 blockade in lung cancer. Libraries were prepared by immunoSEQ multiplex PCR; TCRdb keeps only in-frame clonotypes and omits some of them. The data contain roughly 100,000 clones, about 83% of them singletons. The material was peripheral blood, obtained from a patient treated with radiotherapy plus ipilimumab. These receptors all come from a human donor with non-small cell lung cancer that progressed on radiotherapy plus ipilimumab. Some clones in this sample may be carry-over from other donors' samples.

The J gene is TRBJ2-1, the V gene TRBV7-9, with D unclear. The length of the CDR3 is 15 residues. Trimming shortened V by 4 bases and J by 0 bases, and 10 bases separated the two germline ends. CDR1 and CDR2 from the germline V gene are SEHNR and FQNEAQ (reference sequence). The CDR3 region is CASSSAVDSYNEQFF. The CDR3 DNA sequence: TGTGCCAGCAGCTCCGCAGTGGACTCCTACAATGAGCAGTTCTTC. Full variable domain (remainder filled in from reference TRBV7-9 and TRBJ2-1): DTGVSQNPRHKITKRGQNVTFRCDPISEHNRLYWYRQTLGQGPEFLTYFQNEAQLEKSRLLSDRFSAERPKGSFSTLEIQRTEQGDSAMYLCASSSAVDSYNEQFFGPGTRLTVL.

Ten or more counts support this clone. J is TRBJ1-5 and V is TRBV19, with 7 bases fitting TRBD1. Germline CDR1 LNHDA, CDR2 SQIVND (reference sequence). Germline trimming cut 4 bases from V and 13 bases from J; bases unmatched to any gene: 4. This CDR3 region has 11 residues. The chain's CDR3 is CASSKTGYQHF. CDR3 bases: TGTGCCAGTAGTAAGACAGGGTATCAGCATTTT.

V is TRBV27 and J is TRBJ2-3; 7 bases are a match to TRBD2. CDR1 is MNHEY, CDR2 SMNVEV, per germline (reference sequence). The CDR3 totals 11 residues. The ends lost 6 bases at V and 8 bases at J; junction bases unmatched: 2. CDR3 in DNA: TGTGCCAGCAGGGGGGAGGGTACGCAGTATTTT. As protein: CASRGEGTQYF.

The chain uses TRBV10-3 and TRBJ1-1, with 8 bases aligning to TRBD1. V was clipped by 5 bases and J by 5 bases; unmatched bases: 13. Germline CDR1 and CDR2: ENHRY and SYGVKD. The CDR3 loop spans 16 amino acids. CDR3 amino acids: CAISPSGGAGETEAFF. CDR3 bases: TGTGCCATCAGTCCATCAGGGGGCGCTGGAGAAACTGAAGCTTTCTTT.

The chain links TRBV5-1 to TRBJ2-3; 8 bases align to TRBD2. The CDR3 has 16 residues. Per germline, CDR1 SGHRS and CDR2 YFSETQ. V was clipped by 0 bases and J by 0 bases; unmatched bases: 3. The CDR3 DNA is TGCGCCAGCAGCTTGGAACTAGCGGAGAGCACAGATACGCAGTATTTT. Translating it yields CASSLELAESTDTQYF. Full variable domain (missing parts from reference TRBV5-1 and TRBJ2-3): KAGVTQTPRYLIKTRGQQVTLSCSPISGHRSVSWYQQTPGQGLQFLFEYFSETQRNKGNFPGRFSGRQFSNSRSEMNVSTLELGDSALYLCASSLELAESTDTQYFGPGTRLTVL.

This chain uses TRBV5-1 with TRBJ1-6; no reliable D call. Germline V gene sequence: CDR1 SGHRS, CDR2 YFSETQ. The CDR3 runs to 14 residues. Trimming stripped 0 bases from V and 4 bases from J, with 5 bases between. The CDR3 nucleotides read TGCGCCAGCAGCTTGGTAGGATATAATTCACCCCTCCACTTT. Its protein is CASSLVGYNSPLHF.

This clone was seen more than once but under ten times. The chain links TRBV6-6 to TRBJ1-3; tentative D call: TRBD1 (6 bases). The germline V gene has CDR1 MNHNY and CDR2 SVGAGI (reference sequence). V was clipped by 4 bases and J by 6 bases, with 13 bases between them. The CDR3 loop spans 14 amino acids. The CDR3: CASSSGQWTNTIYF. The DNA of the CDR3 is TGTGCCAGCAGTTCAGGACAGTGGACAAACACCATATATTTT.

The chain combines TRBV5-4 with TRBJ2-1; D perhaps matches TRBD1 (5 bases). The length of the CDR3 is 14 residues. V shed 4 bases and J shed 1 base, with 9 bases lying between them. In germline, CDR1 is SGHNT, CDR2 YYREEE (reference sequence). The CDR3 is CASSPDSSYNEQFF. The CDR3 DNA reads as TGTGCCAGCAGCCCCGACAGTTCCTACAATGAGCAGTTCTTC.

Written as DNA, the CDR3 is TGTGCCAGCTCCATTGTGGGACAGGGGATACAAGAGACCCAGTACTTC. Its translation is CASSIVGQGIQETQYF. The V and J genes are TRBV5-6 and TRBJ2-5, with 10 bases matching TRBD1. CDR1 is SGHDT and CDR2 is YYEEEE in the germline V gene. The CDR3 runs to 16 residues. V shed 7 bases and J 2 bases; nucleotides not matched to a gene: 11.

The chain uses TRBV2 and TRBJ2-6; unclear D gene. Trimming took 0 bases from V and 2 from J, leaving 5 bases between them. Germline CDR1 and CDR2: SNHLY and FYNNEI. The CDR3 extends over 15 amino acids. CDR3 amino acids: CASSEADPGANVLTF. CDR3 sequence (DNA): TGTGCCAGCAGTGAAGCGGACCCTGGGGCCAACGTCCTGACTTTC.

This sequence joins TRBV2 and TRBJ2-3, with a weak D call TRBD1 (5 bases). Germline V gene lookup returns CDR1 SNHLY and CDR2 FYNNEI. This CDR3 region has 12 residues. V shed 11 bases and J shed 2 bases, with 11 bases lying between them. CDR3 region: CASQGDTDTQYF. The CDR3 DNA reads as TGTGCCTCCCAAGGGGACACAGATACGCAGTATTTT.

The CDR3: CASSTQQGSNEQFF. The CDR3 nucleotides are TGTGCCAGCAGCACCCAACAGGGGTCAAATGAGCAGTTCTTC. The chain uses TRBV9 and TRBJ2-1, with 7 bases matching TRBD1. Looked up from germline, CDR1 is SGDLS and CDR2 is YYNGEE. This CDR3 is 14 amino acids long. Trimming cost V 4 bases and J 7 bases; bases outside gene matches: 8. Filled out from reference TRBV9 and TRBJ2-1, the complete variable domain reads DSGVTQTPKHLITATGQRVTLRCSPRSGDLSVYWYQQSLDQGLQFLIQYYNGEERAKGNILERFSAQQFPDLHSELNLSSLELGDSALYFCASSTQQGSNEQFFGPGTRLTVL.

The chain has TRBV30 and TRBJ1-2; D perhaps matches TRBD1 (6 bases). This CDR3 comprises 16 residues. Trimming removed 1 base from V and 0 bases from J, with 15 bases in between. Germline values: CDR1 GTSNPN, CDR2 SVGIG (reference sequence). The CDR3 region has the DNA TGTGCCTGGAGTGCCAGGGGCCAACAGTCTAACTATGGCTACACCTTC. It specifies CAWSARGQQSNYGYTF.

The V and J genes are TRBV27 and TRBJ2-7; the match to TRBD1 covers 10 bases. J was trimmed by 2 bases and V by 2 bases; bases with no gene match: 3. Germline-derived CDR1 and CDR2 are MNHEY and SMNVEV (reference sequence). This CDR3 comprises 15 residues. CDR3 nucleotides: TGTGCCAGCAGTTTAGTAGGGACAGGGGCCTACGAGCAGTACTTC. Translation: CASSLVGTGAYEQYF.

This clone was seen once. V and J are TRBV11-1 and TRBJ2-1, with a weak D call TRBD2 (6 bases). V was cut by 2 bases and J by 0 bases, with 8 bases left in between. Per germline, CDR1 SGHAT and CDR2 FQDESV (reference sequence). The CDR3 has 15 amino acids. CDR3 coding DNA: TGTGCCAGCAGCTTATCGGGGGACTCCTACAATGAGCAGTTCTTC. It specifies CASSLSGDSYNEQFF.

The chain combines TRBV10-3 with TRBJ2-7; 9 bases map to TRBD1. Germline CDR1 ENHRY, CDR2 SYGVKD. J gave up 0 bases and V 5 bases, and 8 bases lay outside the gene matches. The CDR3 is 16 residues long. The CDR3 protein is CAISRQGGWISYEQYF. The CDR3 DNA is TGTGCCATCAGTCGACAGGGGGGGTGGATCTCCTACGAGCAGTACTTC.

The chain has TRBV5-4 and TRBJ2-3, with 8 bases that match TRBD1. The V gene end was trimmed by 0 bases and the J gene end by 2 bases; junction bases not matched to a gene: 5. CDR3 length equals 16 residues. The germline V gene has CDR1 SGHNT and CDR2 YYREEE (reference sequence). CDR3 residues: CASSLGGQAHTDTQYF. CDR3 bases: TGTGCCAGCAGCTTGGGGGGACAGGCCCACACAGATACGCAGTATTTT.

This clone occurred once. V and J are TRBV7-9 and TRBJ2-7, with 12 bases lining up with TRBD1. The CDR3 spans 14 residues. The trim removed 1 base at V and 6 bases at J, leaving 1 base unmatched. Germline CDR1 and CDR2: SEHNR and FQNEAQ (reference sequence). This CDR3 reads CASSLGGQGAEQYF. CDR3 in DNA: TGTGCCAGCAGCTTAGGGGGACAGGGGGCCGAGCAGTACTTC.

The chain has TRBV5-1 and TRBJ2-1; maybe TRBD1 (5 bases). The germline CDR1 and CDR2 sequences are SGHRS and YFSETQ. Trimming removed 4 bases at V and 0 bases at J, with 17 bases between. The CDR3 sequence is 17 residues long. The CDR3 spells CASSPLGQQSSYNEQFF. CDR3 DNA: TGCGCCAGCAGCCCCTTGGGGCAACAAAGCTCCTACAATGAGCAGTTCTTC.

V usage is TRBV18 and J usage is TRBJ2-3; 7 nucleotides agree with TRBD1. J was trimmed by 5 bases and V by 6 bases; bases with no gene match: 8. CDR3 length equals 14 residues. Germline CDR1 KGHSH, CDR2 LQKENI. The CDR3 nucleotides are TGTGCCAGCTCCCAAAGTGACAGGGTAGATACGCAGTATTTT. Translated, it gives CASSQSDRVDTQYF.

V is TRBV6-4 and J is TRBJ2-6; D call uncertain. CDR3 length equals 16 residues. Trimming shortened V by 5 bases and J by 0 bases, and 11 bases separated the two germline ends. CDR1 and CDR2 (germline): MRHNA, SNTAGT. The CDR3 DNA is TGTGCCAGCAGTATCGGGCCTTCCTCTGGGGCCAACGTCCTGACTTTC. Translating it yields CASSIGPSSGANVLTF.

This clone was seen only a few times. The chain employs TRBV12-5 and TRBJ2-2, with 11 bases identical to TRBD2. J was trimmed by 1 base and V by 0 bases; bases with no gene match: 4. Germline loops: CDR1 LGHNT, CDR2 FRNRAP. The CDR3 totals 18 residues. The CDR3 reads CASGLVTGLAGNTGELFF. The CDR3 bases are TGTGCTAGTGGTTTGGTAACTGGACTAGCGGGGAACACCGGGGAGCTGTTTTTT.

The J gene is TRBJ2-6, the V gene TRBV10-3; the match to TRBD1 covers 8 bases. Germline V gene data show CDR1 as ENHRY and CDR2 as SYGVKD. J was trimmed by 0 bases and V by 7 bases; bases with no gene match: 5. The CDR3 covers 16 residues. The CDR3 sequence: CAITGTGLSGANVLTF. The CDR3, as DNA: TGTGCCATCACGGGGACAGGCCTCTCTGGGGCCAACGTCCTGACTTTC.

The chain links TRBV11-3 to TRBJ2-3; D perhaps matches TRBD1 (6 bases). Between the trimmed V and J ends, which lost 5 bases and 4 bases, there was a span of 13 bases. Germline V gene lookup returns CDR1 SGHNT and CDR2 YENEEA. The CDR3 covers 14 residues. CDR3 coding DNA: TGTGCCAGCAGCCTACCAGGGGCCCCAGATACGCAGTATTTT. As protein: CASSLPGAPDTQYF.

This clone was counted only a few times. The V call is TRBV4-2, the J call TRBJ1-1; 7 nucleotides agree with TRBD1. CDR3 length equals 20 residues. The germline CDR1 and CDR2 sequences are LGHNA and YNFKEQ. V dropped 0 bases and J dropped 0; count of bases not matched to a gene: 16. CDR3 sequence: CASSQEAQGWEGYMNTEAFF. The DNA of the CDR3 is TGTGCCAGCAGCCAAGAAGCACAGGGGTGGGAAGGCTATATGAACACTGAAGCTTTCTTT.

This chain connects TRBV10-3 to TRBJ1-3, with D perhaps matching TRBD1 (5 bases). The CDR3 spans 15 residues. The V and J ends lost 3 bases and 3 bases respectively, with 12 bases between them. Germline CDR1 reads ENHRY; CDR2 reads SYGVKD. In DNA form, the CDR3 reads TGTGCCATCAGTGATGGGGGTAGCGTTGGAAACACCATATATTTT. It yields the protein CAISDGGSVGNTIYF.

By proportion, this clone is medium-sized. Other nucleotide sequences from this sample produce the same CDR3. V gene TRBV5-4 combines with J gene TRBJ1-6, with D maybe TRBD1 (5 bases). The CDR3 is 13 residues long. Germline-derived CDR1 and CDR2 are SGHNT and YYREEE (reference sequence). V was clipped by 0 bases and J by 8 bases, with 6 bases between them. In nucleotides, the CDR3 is TGTGCCAGCAGCTTGGAAGGGGATTCACCCCTCCACTTT. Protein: CASSLEGDSPLHF.